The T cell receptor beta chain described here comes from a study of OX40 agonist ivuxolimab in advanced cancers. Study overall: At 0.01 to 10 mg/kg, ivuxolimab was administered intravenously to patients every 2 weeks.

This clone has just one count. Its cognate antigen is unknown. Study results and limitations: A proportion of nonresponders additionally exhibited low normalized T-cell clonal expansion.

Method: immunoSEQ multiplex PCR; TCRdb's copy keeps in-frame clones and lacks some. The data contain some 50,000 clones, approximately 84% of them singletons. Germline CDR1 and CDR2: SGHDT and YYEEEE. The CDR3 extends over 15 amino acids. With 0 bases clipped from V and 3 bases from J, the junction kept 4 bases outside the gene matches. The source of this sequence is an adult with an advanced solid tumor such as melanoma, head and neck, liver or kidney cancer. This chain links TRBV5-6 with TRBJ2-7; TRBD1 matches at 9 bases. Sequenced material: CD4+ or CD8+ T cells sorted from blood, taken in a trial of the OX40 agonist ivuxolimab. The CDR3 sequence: CASSLGGQGFYEQYF. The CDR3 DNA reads TGTGCCAGCAGCTTGGGGGGACAGGGCTTCTACGAGCAGTACTTC.